The T cell receptor beta chain under discussion was sequenced for a study of T-cell reconstitution after alpha-beta-depleted transplantation in children. Unique molecular identifiers were used to barcode this TCRbeta library. MiXCR, run by TCRdb on the PCR reads, gives a single entry per CDR3 protein. Here the sample spans about 640,000 distinct CDR3 sequences, about 15% being singletons. V was shortened by 0 bases and J by 5 bases, with 13 bases between the two germline ends. The CDR3 loop spans 15 amino acids. Per germline, CDR1 MNHNS and CDR2 SASEGT. The TCR was taken from a human donor who donated a stem cell graft to a child with acute myeloid leukemia. The sequencing used PBMCs from the stem cell graft donor, collected from the stem cell graft. The chain is built from TRBV6-1 and TRBJ1-1; weak D call: TRBD1 (5 bases). This CDR3 is CASSEARVLITEAFF. As DNA, the CDR3 is TGTGCCAGCAGTGAAGCCAGGGTATTGATAACTGAAGCTTTCTTT.